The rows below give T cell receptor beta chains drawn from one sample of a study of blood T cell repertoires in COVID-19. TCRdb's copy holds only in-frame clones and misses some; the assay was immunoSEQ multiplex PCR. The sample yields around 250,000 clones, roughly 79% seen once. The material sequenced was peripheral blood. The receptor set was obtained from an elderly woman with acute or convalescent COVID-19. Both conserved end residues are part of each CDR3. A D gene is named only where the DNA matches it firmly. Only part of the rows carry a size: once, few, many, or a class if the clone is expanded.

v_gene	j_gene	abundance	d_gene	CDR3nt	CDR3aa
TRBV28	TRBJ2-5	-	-	TGTGCCAGCAGTTTATCCGGGGTAGAGACCCAGTACTTC	CASSLSGVETQYF
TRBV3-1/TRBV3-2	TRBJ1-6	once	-	TGTGCCAGCAGCCGACGACAGTATAATTCACCCCTCCACTTT	CASSRRQYNSPLHF
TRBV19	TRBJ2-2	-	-	TGTGCCAGCAGAATCGGGGAGTCCGGGGAGCTGTTTTTT	CASRIGESGELFF
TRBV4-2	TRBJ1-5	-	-	TGTGCCAGCAGCCAAGAGAGACATAGCAATCAGCCCCAGCATTTT	CASSQERHSNQPQHF
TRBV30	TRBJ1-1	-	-	TGTGCCTGGAGTGGCACACCTGAAGCTTTCTTT	CAWSGTPEAFF
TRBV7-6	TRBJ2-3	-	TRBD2	TGTGCCAGCAGCCCCGAAGTTAGCGGGAAGACAGATACGCAGTATTTT	CASSPEVSGKTDTQYF
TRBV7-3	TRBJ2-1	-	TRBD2	TGTGCCAGCAGCACGACCGGGACTAGCGGAGGGGGTGAGCAGTTCTTC	CASSTTGTSGGGEQFF
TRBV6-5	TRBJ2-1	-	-	TGTGCCAGCAGCCCCCACTATGGCGAGCAGTTCTTC	CASSPHYGEQFF
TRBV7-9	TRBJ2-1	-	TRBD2	TGTGCCAGCAGCTTAGCAATTCAGGCTAGCGGCTACAATGAGCAGTTCTTC	CASSLAIQASGYNEQFF
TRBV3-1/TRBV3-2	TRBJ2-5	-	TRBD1	TGTGCCAGCAGCCAGAACAGGGGGCAGGAGACCCAGTACTTC	CASSQNRGQETQYF
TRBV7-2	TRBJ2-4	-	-	TGTGCCAGCAGCTCAGGGTCCACCAAAAACATTCAGTACTTC	CASSSGSTKNIQYF
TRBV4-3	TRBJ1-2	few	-	TGCGCCAGCAGCCCAAGAACGGGTTCCTATGGCTACACCTTC	CASSPRTGSYGYTF
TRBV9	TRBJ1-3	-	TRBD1	TGTGCCAGCAGTCGGACAGGGGCGAGCTCTGGAAACACCATATATTTT	CASSRTGASSGNTIYF
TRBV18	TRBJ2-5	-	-	TGTGCCAGCTCCATCAACAACCAAGAGACCCAGTACTTC	CASSINNQETQYF
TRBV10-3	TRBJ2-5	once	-	TGTGCCATCAGTGAGTCCGGACTCCTCGGTCGGGAGACCCAGTACTTC	CAISESGLLGRETQYF
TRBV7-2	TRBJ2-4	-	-	TGTGCCAGCAGCTTAGTGGCGGGGACCAAAAACATTCAGTACTTC	CASSLVAGTKNIQYF
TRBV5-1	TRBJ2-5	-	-	TGCGCCAGCAGCTTGGCACACCCGAGGGAGACCCAGTACTTC	CASSLAHPRETQYF
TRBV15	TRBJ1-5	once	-	TGTGCCACCAGCAGAGGTGACCGGGGACAAAATCAGCCCCAGCATTTT	CATSRGDRGQNQPQHF
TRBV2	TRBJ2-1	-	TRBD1	TGTGCCAGCAGTGAAGGGGGTACAGGGGGCTACAATGAGCAGTTCTTC	CASSEGGTGGYNEQFF
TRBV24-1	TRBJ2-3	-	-	TGTGCCACCAGTGATCCCCGAGGCGCCCCAGATACGCAGTATTTT	CATSDPRGAPDTQYF
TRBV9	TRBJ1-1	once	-	TGTGCCAGCAGCGGGTCGTCAGGGCCGGACACTGAAGCTTTCTTT	CASSGSSGPDTEAFF
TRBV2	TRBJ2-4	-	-	TGTGCCAGCAGTGCGGGGGGCAAGACAAACATTCAGTACTTC	CASSAGGKTNIQYF
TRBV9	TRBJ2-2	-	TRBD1	TGTGCCAGCAGCGTAGCTTTCACAGGGGGCGCGTTGGGTACCGGGGAGCTGTTTTTT	CASSVAFTGGALGTGELFF
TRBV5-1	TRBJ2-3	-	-	TGCGCCAGCAGCCACGACGTGACGGGTAGCGGCACAGATACGCAGTATTTT	CASSHDVTGSGTDTQYF
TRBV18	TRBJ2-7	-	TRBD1	TGTGCCAGCTCACCACACGGACAGGCCGAGCAGTACTTC	CASSPHGQAEQYF
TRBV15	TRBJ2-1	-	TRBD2	TGTGCCACCAGCAGAGACCTCGTAGCGGGAGGTATCGATGAGCAGTTCTTC	CATSRDLVAGGIDEQFF
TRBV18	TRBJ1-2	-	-	TGTGCCAGCTCACCGGGGAGGGGGAGCACCTATGGCTACACCTTC	CASSPGRGSTYGYTF
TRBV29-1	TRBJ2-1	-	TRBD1	TGCAGCGTGCAGAGACAGGGCTGGGATGAGCAGTTCTTC	CSVQRQGWDEQFF
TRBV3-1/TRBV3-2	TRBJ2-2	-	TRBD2	TGTGCCAGCAGCTCCCGGACTAGCGGGAGTACCGGGGAGCTGTTTTTT	CASSSRTSGSTGELFF
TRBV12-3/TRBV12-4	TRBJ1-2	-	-	TGTGCCAGCACACGGACAGACAACTATGGCTACACCTTC	CASTRTDNYGYTF
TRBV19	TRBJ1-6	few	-	TGTGCCAGCTCCACAACGTCTAGGAATTCACCCCTCCACTTT	CASSTTSRNSPLHF
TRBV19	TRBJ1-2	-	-	TGTGCCAGTAGTGCCCTTCTGACAGGAAATCACGGCTACACCTTC	CASSALLTGNHGYTF
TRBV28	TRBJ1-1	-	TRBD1	TGTACGGTTTCAGGGACAGGATACACTGAAGCTTTCTTT	CTVSGTGYTEAFF
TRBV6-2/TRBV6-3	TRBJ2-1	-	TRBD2	TGTGCCAGCAGTTACGGACGCGGGGGGGCTTACAATGAGCAGTTCTTC	CASSYGRGGAYNEQFF
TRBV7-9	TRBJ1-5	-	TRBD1	TGTGCCAGCAGCCAAGGACAGGGGAATCAGCCCCAGCATTTT	CASSQGQGNQPQHF
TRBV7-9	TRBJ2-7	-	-	TGTGCCAGCAGCCCAACGGGATACCCCTACGAGCAGTACTTC	CASSPTGYPYEQYF
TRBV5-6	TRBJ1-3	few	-	TGTGCCAGCAGCTTGAGATCCGCTAGAATAACTGGAAACACCATATATTTT	CASSLRSARITGNTIYF
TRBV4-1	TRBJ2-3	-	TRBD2	TGCGCCAGCAGCCAAGCCGGAGCGGGGGCTGGGGGAGATACGCAGTATTTT	CASSQAGAGAGGDTQYF
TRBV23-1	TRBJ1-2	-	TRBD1	TGCGCCAGCAGTCAAGTGATGTTTGGGACAGTCTATGGCTACACCTTC	CASSQVMFGTVYGYTF
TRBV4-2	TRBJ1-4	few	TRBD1	TGTGCCAGCAGCCAGGACAGGGGTAATGAAAAACTGTTTTTT	CASSQDRGNEKLFF
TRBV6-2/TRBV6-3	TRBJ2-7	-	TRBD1	TGTGCCAGCAGTTACCCGGACAGGGGCGACCACGAGCAGTACTTC	CASSYPDRGDHEQYF
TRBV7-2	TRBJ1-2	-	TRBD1	TGTGCCAGCAGCCCGGACAGGGATCACTATGGCTACACCTTC	CASSPDRDHYGYTF
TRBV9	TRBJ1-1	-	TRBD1	TGTGCCAGCAGCGCAACAGGGGGGATGACTGAAGCTTTCTTT	CASSATGGMTEAFF
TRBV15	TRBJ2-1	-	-	TGTGCCACCAGCAGAGAGTTGGGGGGCAATGAGCAGTTCTTC	CATSRELGGNEQFF
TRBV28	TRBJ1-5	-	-	TGTGCCAGCAGCATAACAGTGGGCAATCAGCCCCAGCATTTT	CASSITVGNQPQHF
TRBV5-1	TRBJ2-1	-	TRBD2	TGCGCCAGCGCGGGGGGGATTTACAATGAGCAGTTCTTC	CASAGGIYNEQFF
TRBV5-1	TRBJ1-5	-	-	TGCGCCAGCAGCTTGGACGGACTCAATCAGCCCCAGCATTTT	CASSLDGLNQPQHF
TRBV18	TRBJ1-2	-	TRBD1	TGTGCCAGCTCACCACGCGGACAGGGGGCTCGCACTAACTATGGCTACACCTTC	CASSPRGQGARTNYGYTF
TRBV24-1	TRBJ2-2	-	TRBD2	TGTGCCACCAGTGACCGGACTAGCGGGGACACCGGGGAGCTGTTTTTT	CATSDRTSGDTGELFF
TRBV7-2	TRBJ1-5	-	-	TGTGCCAGCAGCTTAGACAGGGTACAGCCCCAGCATTTT	CASSLDRVQPQHF
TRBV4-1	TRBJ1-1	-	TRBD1	TGCGCCAGCAGCCACCCCCAGGGGGCAACTCAGAACACTGAAGCTTTCTTT	CASSHPQGATQNTEAFF
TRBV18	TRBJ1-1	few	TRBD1	TGTGCCAGCGCCTACAGGGGTCAGGAGGTGGGGAACACTGAAGCTTTCTTT	CASAYRGQEVGNTEAFF
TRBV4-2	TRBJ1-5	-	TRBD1	TGTGCCAGCAGCCAAGTTTCTACAGGGGGCGGAAATCAGCCCCAGCATTTT	CASSQVSTGGGNQPQHF
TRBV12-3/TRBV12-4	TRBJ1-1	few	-	TGTGCCAGCACGGGACAAGTGAACACTGAAGCTTTCTTT	CASTGQVNTEAFF
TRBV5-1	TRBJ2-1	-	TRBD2	TGCGCCAGCAGCCCCCCGGGGGGGGGTCGGTATGAGCAGTTCTTC	CASSPPGGGRYEQFF